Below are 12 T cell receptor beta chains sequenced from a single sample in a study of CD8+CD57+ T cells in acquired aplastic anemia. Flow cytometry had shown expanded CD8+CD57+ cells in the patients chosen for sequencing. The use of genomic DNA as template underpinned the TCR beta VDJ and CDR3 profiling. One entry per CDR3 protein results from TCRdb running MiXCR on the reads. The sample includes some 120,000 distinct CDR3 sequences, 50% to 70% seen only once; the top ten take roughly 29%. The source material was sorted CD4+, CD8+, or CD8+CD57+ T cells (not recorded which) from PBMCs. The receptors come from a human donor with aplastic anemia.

CDR3 in DNA: TGTGCCAGCAGTGAACTGGGATTAGATCAGCCCCAGCATTTT. Translating gives CASSELGLDQPQHF. The genes are TRBV2 and TRBJ1-5, with no clear D. The germline V and J ends were trimmed by 2 bases and 5 bases, with 10 bases remaining between them. Germline CDR1 and CDR2: SNHLY and FYNNEI. The CDR3 length is 14 residues.

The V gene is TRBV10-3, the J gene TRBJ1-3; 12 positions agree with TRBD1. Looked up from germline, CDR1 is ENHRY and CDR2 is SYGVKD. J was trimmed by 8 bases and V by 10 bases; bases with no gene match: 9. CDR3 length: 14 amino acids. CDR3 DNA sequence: TGTGCCACCCGGGGGACAGGGGGCGGAGACACCATATATTTT. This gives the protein CATRGTGGGDTIYF.

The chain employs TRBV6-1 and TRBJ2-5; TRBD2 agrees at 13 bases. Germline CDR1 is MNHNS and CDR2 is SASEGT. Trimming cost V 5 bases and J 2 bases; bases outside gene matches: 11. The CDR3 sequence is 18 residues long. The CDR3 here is CASSTRTSGGPQQETQYF. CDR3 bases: TGTGCCAGCAGTACCAGGACTAGCGGGGGCCCGCAGCAAGAGACCCAGTACTTC.

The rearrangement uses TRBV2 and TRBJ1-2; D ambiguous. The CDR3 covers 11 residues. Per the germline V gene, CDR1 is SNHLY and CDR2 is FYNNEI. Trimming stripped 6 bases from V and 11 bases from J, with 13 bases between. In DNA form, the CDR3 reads TGTGCCAGCAGCAAAATGAGAGTTTACACCTTC. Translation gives CASSKMRVYTF.

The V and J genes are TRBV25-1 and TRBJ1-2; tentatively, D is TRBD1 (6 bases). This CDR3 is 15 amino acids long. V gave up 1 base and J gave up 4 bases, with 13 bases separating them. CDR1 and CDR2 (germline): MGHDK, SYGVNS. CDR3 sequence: CASSESGTGSYGYTF. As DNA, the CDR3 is TGTGCCAGCAGTGAATCGGGTACAGGGAGCTATGGCTACACCTTC.

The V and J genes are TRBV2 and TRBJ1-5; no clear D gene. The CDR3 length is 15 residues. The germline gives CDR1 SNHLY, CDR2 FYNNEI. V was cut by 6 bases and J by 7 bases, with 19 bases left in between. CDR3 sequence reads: CASRADLPQRQPQHF. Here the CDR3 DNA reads TGTGCCAGCAGGGCTGACCTCCCACAGAGGCAGCCCCAGCATTTT. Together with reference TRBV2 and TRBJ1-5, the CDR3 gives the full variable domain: EPEVTQTPSHQVTQMGQEVILRCVPISNHLYFYWYRQILGQKVEFLVSFYNNEISEKSEIFDDQFSVERPDGSNFTLKIRSTKLEDSAMYFCASRADLPQRQPQHFGDGTRLSIL.

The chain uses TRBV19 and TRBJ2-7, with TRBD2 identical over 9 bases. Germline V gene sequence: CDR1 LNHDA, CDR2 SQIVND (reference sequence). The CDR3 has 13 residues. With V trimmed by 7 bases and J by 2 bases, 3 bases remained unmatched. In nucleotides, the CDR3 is TGTGCCAGTAAGAGCGGGGGGACCTACGAGCAGTACTTC. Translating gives CASKSGGTYEQYF.

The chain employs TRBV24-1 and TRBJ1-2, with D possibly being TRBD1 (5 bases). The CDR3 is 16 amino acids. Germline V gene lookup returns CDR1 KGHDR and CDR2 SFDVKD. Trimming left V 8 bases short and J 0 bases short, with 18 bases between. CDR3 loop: CATTSVRRGPNYGYTF. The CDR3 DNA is TGTGCCACCACGAGTGTGCGGAGGGGACCTAACTATGGCTACACCTTC.

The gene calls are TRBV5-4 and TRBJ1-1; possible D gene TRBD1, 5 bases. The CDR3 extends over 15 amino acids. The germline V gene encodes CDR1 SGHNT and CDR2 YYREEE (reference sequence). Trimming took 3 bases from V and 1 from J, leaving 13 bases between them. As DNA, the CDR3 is TGTGCCAGCAGCTCCGGCCTGGGGACGAACACTGAAGCTTTCTTT. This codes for CASSSGLGTNTEAFF. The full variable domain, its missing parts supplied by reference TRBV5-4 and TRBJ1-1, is ETGVTQSPTHLIKTRGQQVTLRCSSQSGHNTVSWYQQALGQGPQFIFQYYREEENGRGNFPPRFSGLQFPNYSSELNVNALELDDSALYLCASSSGLGTNTEAFFGQGTRLTVV.

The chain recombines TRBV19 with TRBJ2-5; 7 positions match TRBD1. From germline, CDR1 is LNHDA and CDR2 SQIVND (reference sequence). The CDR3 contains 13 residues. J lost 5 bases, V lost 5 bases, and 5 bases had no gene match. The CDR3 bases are TGTGCCAGTAGTCGACAGGGTCTCGAGACCCAGTACTTC. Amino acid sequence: CASSRQGLETQYF.

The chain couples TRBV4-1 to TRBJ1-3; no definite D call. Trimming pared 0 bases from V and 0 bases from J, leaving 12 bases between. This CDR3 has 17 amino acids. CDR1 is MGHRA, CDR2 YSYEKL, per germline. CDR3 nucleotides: TGCGCCAGCAGCCAAGAGGAGGGAGTAAGCTCTGGAAACACCATATATTTT. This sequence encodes CASSQEEGVSSGNTIYF.

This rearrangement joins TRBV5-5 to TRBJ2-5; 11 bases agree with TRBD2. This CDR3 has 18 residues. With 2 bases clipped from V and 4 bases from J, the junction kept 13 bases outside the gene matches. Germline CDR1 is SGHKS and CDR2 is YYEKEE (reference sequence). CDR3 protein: CASSLRSGTSGGGETQYF. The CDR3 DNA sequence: TGTGCCAGCAGCTTACGGTCAGGAACTAGCGGGGGCGGAGAGACCCAGTACTTC.